Presented here are 3 T cell receptor beta chains from one specimen sequenced in a study of OX40 agonist ivuxolimab in advanced cancers. The method was the immunoSEQ multiplex PCR assay. TCRdb re-hosts the immuneACCESS table, in-frame sequences only. Its copies lack some clones; in the studies checked, an unresolved V gene accounts for under half of them, and the cause for the rest is not known. The sample table shows approximately 55,000 clones, and 70% to 90% are seen once. Jointly, the top ten make up about 13% of the sample. The sequences come from CD4+ or CD8+ T cells sorted from blood, collected in a trial of the OX40 agonist ivuxolimab. Receptors originate from an adult with an advanced solid tumor such as melanoma, head and neck, liver or kidney cancer.

This clone occurred once. This rearrangement joins TRBV5-1 to TRBJ1-4; 8 nucleotides agree with TRBD1. With V trimmed by 5 bases and J by 3 bases, 9 bases remained unmatched. The CDR3 length is 16 residues. CDR1 and CDR2 from the germline V gene are SGHRS and YFSETQ. CDR3 region: CASSVGTGTSNEKLFF. The CDR3 nucleotides read TGCGCCAGCAGTGTCGGGACAGGAACCTCTAATGAAAAACTGTTTTTT.

V and J are TRBV6-6 and TRBJ1-5; D might be TRBD1 (5 bases). The V end lost 0 bases, the J end lost 6 bases, and 6 bases lay between the germline ends. Germline-derived CDR1 and CDR2 are MNHNY and SVGAGI (reference sequence). CDR3 length equals 13 residues. Here the CDR3 reads CASSYSRGQPQHF. The DNA for the CDR3 is TGTGCCAGCAGTTACTCGAGGGGTCAGCCCCAGCATTTT.

The chain combines TRBV18 with TRBJ2-3, with 7 bases matching TRBD1. The CDR3 totals 16 residues. V shed 3 bases, J shed 6 bases, and the junction held 12 bases outside the gene matches. CDR1 KGHSH and CDR2 LQKENI come from the germline V gene. The CDR3 bases are TGTGCCAGCTCACCTACAGGGACAATGACAGGGGATACGCAGTATTTT. This translates into CASSPTGTMTGDTQYF. Filled out from reference TRBV18 and TRBJ2-3, the complete variable domain reads NAGVMQNPRHLVRRRGQEARLRCSPMKGHSHVYWYRQLPEEGLKFMVYLQKENIIDESGMPKERFSAEFPKEGPSILRIQQVVRGDSAAYFCASSPTGTMTGDTQYFGPGTRLTVL.